This T cell receptor (beta chain) was observed in a study of control samples from healthy donors and cancer patients. Profiled with immunoSEQ multiplex PCR; TCRdb holds only in-frame clones, not every one. The sample lists some 120,000 clones, more than 85% occurring once. The CDR3 is made up of 16 amino acids. The germline V gene encodes CDR1 SGHNT and CDR2 YENEEA. The germline V and J ends were trimmed by 5 bases and 0 bases, with 14 bases remaining between them. The source material was blood. The J gene is TRBJ1-5, the V gene TRBV11-3, with a possible D match to TRBD1 (6 bases). This receptor was obtained from a man aged 25-45 years in good health. CDR3 nucleotides: TGTGCCAGCAGCCCACAAGGGGGTTATAGCAATCAGCCCCAGCATTTT. Protein: CASSPQGGYSNQPQHF.